The 9 T cell receptor beta chains below come from one sample, sequenced in a study of T cell responses to AZD1222 COVID-19 vaccine. Assay: immunoSEQ multiplex PCR; the TCRdb copy retains only in-frame clones and omits some. Altogether some 100,000 clones are present, about 91% being singletons, with the ten largest covering around 7%. The sample consisted of peripheral blood, taken on day 0 of AZD1222 vaccination. The receptor source for this set is an adult in good health.

The genes are TRBV3-1 (or the pseudogene TRBV3-2) and TRBJ1-5; D unclear. The germline V gene encodes CDR1 LGHDT and CDR2 YNNKEL (reference sequence). V lost 2 bases, J lost 7 bases, and 24 bases lay in between. The CDR3 runs to 18 residues. CDR3 loop: CASSQSPRAAGYVQPQHF. CDR3 DNA sequence: TGTGCCAGCAGCCAATCACCTCGGGCCGCGGGGTACGTGCAGCCCCAGCATTTT.

This clone has just one count. A read error may produce the germline difference seen at one junction end. The V call is TRBV24-1, the J call TRBJ1-2, with D tentatively TRBD1 (6 bases). CDR1 is KGHDR and CDR2 is SFDVKD in the germline V gene. The CDR3 runs 14 residues. The CDR3 sequence is CATSTAGHSKGCTF. The CDR3 region has the DNA TGTGCCACCTCTACAGCGGGACACTCGAAAGGCTGCACCTTC.

This clone showed up just once. This chain connects TRBV6-6 to TRBJ1-1, with 8 bases aligning to TRBD1. Germline CDR1 MNHNY, CDR2 SVGAGI (reference sequence). The CDR3 has 11 amino acids. After removal of 5 bases from V and 10 bases from J, the junction contained 3 bases not matched to a gene. CDR3 in amino acids: CASSRQGPAFF. The CDR3 region has the DNA TGTGCCAGCAGTAGACAGGGGCCAGCTTTCTTT.

The chain has TRBV10-1 and TRBJ1-1; D perhaps matches TRBD1 (5 bases). Trimming took off 8 bases at V and 1 base at J, with 11 bases between the two ends. Germline V gene data show CDR1 as WNHNN and CDR2 as SYGVQD (reference sequence). The CDR3 covers 13 residues. The CDR3 here is CASGTTGNTEAFF. The CDR3 nucleotides read TGCGCCAGCGGTACAACAGGGAACACTGAAGCTTTCTTT.

CDR3: CASSHEMGARDTIYF. The CDR3, as DNA: TGCGCCAGCAGCCACGAGATGGGGGCCCGAGACACCATATATTTT. This chain uses TRBV4-1 with TRBJ1-3; D is possibly TRBD1 (6 bases). Germline V gene sequence: CDR1 MGHRA, CDR2 YSYEKL. The CDR3 sequence is 15 residues long. V gave up 3 bases and J gave up 8 bases, with 17 bases separating them.

The genes are TRBV6-5 and TRBJ1-2; D not certain. Trimming removed 4 bases from V and 2 bases from J, with 14 bases in between. The CDR3 is 15 amino acids. CDR1 and CDR2 from the germline V gene are MNHEY and SVGAGI. The CDR3, as DNA: TGTGCCAGCAGTTCCTCCACAGCGGTAAACTATGGCTACACCTTC. Its protein is CASSSSTAVNYGYTF.

This chain joins TRBV5-1 and TRBJ2-3, with no clear D. The V end was cut by 3 bases, the J end by 0 bases, with 2 bases between. CDR3 size: 12 residues. Germline V lookup: CDR1 SGHRS, CDR2 YFSETQ. CDR3 in amino acids: CASSWSTDTQYF. The CDR3 DNA follows: TGCGCCAGCAGCTGGAGCACAGATACGCAGTATTTT. Full variable domain (missing parts from reference TRBV5-1 and TRBJ2-3): KAGVTQTPRYLIKTRGQQVTLSCSPISGHRSVSWYQQTPGQGLQFLFEYFSETQRNKGNFPGRFSGRQFSNSRSEMNVSTLELGDSALYLCASSWSTDTQYFGPGTRLTVL.

CDR3: CASSLNPGEDSPLHF. The CDR3 nucleotides are TGTGCCAGCAGCCTAAATCCGGGCGAGGATTCACCCCTCCACTTT. J is TRBJ1-6 and V is TRBV3-1 (or the pseudogene TRBV3-2); D is ambiguous. V lost 4 bases, J lost 8 bases, and 15 bases lay in between. CDR1 is LGHDT, CDR2 YNNKEL, per germline (reference sequence). This CDR3 spans 15 amino acids.

The rearrangement joins TRBV19 to TRBJ2-7; D possibly corresponds to TRBD1 (7 bases). The germline CDR1 and CDR2 sequences are LNHDA and SQIVND (reference sequence). This CDR3 is 15 amino acids long. Trimming left V 7 bases short and J 2 bases short, with 18 bases between. As DNA, the CDR3 is TGTGCCAGTACCTTTCAGGGGGGCCTCCCCTACGAGCAGTACTTC. Residues: CASTFQGGLPYEQYF.